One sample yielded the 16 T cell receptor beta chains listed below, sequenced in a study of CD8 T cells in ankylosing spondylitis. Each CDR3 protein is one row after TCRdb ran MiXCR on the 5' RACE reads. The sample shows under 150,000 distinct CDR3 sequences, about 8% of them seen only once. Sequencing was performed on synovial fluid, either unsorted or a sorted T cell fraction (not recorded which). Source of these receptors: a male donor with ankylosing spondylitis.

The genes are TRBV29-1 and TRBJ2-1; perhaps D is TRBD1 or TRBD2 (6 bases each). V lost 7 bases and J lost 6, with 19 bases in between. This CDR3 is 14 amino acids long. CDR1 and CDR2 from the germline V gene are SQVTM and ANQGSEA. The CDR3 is CSGGDILGRNEQFF. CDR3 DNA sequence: TGCAGCGGGGGGGACATCCTCGGCCGCAATGAGCAGTTCTTC.

The chain's CDR3 is CASSLTLAPDTQYF. The CDR3, as DNA: TGTGCCAGCAGTTTAACCTTGGCCCCCGATACGCAGTATTTT. V is TRBV12-3 or TRBV12-4 and J is TRBJ2-3; D uncertain. V was pared by 2 bases and J by 6 bases, with 12 bases between. CDR3 length: 14 amino acids.

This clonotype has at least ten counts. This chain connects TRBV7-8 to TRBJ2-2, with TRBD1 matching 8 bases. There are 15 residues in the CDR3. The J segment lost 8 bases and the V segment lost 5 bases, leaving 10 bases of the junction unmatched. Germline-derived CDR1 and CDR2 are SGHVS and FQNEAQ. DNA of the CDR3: TGTGCCAGCAGCCCAGGATGGGACAGGACAGGGGAGCTGTTTTTT. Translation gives CASSPGWDRTGELFF.

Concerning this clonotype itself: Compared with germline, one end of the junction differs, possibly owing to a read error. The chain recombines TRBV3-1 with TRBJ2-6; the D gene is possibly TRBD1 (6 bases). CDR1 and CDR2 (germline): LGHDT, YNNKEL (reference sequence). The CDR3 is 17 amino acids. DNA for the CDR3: TGTGCCAGCACCCAAGCAGGGGCGAGCTCTGGGGCCAACGTCCTGACTTTC. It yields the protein CASTQAGASSGANVLTF.

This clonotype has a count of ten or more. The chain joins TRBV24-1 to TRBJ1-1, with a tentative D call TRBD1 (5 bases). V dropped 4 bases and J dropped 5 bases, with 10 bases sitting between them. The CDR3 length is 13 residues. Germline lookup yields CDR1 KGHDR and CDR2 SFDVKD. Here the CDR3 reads CATSESGGTEAFF. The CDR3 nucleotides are TGTGCCACCAGTGAGTCTGGGGGGACTGAAGCTTTCTTT.

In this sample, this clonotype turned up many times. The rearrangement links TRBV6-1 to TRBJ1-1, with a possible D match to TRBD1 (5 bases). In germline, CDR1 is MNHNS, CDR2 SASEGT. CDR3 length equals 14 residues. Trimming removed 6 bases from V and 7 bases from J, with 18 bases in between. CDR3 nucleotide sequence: TGTGCCAGCAGCTCCCCGGGGGTTCTCGATGAAGCTTTCTTT. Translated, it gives CASSSPGVLDEAFF.

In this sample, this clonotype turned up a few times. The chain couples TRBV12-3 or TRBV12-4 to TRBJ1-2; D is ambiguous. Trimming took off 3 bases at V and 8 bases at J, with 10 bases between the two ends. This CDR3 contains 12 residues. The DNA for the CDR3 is TGTGCCAGCAGTTTGGTAGTTCGAGGCTACACCTTC. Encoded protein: CASSLVVRGYTF.

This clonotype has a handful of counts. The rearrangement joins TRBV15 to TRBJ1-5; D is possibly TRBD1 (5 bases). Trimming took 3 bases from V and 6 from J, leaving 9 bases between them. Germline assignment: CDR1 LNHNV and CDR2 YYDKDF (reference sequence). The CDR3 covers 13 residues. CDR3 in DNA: TGTGCCACCAGCAGGGGGGGAGGTCAGCCCCAGCATTTT. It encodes CATSRGGGQPQHF.

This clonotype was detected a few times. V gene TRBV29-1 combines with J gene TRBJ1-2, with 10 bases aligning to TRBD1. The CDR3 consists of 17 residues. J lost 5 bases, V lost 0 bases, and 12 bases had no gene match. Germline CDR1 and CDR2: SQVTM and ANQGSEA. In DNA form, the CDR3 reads TGCAGCGTTGAAGATCAAGGGGCCAGGACAGGGGGATATGGCTACACCTTC. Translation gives CSVEDQGARTGGYGYTF.

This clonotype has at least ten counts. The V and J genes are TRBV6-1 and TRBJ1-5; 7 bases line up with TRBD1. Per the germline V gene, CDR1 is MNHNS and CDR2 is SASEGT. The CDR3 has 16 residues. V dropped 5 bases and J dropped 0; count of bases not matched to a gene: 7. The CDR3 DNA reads TGTGCCAGCAGTCCTCGGGACAGATCTAGCAATCAGCCCCAGCATTTT. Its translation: CASSPRDRSSNQPQHF.

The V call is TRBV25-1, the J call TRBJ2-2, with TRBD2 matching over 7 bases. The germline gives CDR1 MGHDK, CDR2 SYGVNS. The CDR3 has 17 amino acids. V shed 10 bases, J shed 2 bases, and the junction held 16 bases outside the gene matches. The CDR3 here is CAIGPGLVGVNTGELFF. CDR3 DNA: TGTGCCATCGGCCCTGGACTAGTGGGAGTAAACACCGGGGAGCTGTTTTTT.

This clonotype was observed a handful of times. CDR3 amino acids: CASSLEGEQFF. DNA for the CDR3: TGTGCCAGCAGCTTGGAAGGTGAGCAGTTCTTC. V gene TRBV5-6 combines with J gene TRBJ2-1; D gene uncertain. The CDR3 has 11 residues. V lost 0 bases, J lost 9 bases, and 4 bases lay in between. Germline CDR1 and CDR2: SGHDT and YYEEEE.

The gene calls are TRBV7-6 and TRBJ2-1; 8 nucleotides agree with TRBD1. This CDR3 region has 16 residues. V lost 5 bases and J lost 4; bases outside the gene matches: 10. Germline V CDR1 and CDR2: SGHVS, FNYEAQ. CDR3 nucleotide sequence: TGTGCCAGCAGCCGGGCAGGGGGCCAGGGATACAATGAGCAGTTCTTC. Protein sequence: CASSRAGGQGYNEQFF.

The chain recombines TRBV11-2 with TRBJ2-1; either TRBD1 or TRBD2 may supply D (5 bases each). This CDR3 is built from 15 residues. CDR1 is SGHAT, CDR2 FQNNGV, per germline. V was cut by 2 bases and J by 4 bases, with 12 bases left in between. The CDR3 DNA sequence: TGTGCCAGCAGCTTATGGGGGTCGGGGTACAATGAGCAGTTCTTC. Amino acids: CASSLWGSGYNEQFF.

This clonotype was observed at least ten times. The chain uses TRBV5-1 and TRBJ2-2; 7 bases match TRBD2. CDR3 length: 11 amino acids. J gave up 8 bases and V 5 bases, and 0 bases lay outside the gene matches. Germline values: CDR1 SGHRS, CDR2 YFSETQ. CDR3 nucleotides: TGCGCCAGCAGGCGGGAGGGGGAGCTGTTTTTT. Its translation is CASRREGELFF.

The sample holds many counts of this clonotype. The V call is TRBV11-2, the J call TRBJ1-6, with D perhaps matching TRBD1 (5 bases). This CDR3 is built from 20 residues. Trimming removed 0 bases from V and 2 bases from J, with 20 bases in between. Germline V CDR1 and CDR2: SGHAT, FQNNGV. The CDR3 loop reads CASSLEGGDPRDPYNSPLHF. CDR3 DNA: TGTGCCAGCAGCTTAGAGGGTGGAGACCCCAGGGACCCCTATAATTCACCCCTCCACTTT.